This TCR beta chain derives from a study of T cells in Graves' hyperthyroidism and ophthalmopathy. Disease duration under 2 months; hyperthyroidism patients were aged 18 to 65. Exclusion followed for patients with uncontrolled infection, other autoimmune disease, pregnancy or lactation. Source material for PBMCs was more than 7.5 ml fresh peripheral blood. This clonotype came up many times. The antigen is undetermined. Amplification of TCR beta CDR3 regions used RNA as the template. First-round RT-PCR of the TCR CDR3 relied on the HTBI primer set. TCRdb re-called the multiplex PCR reads through MiXCR, storing one row per CDR3 protein. The table lists approximately 330,000 distinct CDR3 sequences, around 20% of them singletons. General observations from the study: Researchers found most expanded thyroid clonotypes above 0.001 in blood as well.

V lost 4 bases and J 4 bases, leaving 8 bases between the germline ends. This CDR3 has 11 residues. The germline V gene has CDR1 GTSNPN and CDR2 SVGIG (reference sequence). Source material: blood. V gene TRBV30 combines with J gene TRBJ2-7, with no clear D. This TCR was recovered from a woman in her 50s with Graves' hyperthyroidism. This CDR3 reads CAWTFNYEQYF. The CDR3 DNA sequence: TGTGCCTGGACCTTTAATTACGAGCAGTACTTC.